This TCR beta chain was retrieved from a study of T cells in Graves' hyperthyroidism and ophthalmopathy. TCR beta CDR3 sequences were amplified from RNA transcripts. A first-round RT-PCR of the TCR CDR3 used the HTBI primer set. Via MiXCR, TCRdb re-called the multiplex PCR reads, giving one row per CDR3 protein. This table has around 700,000 distinct CDR3 sequences, over 15% appearing once. Among the patients, aged 18 to 65, hyperthyroidism was newly diagnosed and had lasted under 2 months. Patients were excluded for uncontrolled infection, other autoimmune disease, pregnancy or lactation. Points from the study as a whole: Stable hyperthyroidism was separated from ophthalmopathy by a model based on 13 V-J features. The model foresaw ophthalmopathy a median around seven months prior to onset.

Looked up from germline, CDR1 is SGHDN and CDR2 is FVKESK. The CDR3 loop spans 14 amino acids. Losses at the gene ends were 4 bases for V and 4 bases for J; bases not matched to a gene: 5. This clonotype has only a few counts. The target antigen is unknown. J is TRBJ1-1 and V is TRBV14; the match to TRBD1 covers 8 bases. The sequenced sample consisted of blood. The clonotype originates from a woman aged 50 to 65 with Graves' hyperthyroidism that later progressed to Graves' ophthalmopathy. CDR3 loop: CASSPTGQGTEAFF. The DNA of the CDR3 is TGTGCCAGCAGCCCCACCGGACAGGGCACTGAAGCTTTCTTT.